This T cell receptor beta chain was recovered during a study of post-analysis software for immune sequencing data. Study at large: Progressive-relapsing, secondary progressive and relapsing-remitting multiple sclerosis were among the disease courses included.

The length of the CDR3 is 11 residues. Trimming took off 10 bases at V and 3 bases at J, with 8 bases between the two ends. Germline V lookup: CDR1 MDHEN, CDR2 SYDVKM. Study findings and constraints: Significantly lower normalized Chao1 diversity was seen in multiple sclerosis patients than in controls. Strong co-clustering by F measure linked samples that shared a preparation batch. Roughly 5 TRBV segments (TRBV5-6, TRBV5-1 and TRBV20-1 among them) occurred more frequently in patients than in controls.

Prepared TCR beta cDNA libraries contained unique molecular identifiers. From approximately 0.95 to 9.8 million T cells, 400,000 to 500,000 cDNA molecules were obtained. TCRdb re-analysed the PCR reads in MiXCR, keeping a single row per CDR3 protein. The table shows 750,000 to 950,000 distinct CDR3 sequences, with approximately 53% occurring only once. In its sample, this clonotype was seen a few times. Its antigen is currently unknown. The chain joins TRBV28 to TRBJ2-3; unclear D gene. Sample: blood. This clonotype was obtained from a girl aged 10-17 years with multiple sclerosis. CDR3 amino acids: CATRRTDTQYF. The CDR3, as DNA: TGTGCCACCCGAAGGACAGATACGCAGTATTTT.